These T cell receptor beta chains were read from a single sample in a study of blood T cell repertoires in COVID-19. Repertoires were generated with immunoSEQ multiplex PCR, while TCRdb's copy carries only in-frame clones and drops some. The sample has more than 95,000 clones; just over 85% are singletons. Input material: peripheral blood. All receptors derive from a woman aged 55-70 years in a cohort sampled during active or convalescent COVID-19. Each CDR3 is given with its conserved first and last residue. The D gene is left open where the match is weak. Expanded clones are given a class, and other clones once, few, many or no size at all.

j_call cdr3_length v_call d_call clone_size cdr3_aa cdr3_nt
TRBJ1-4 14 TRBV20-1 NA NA CSASRTTTGEKLFF TGCAGTGCTAGTAGAACAACTACGGGTGAAAAACTGTTTTTT
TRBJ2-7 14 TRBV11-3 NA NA CASSLSRGSYEQYF TGTGCCAGCAGCTTATCCAGAGGGAGCTACGAGCAGTACTTC
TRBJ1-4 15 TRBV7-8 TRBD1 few CASSQPGTGDEKLFF TGTGCCAGCAGCCAGCCCGGGACAGGAGATGAAAAACTGTTTTTT
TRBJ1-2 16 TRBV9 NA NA CASSPGGQAANYGYTF TGTGCCAGCAGCCCAGGTGGGCAGGCCGCTAACTATGGCTACACCTTC
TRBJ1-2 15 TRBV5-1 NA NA CASSPSGGAGYGYTF TGCGCCAGCAGCCCCTCGGGGGGGGCAGGCTATGGCTACACCTTC
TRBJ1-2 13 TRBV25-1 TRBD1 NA CASRRTGVYGYTF TGTGCCAGCAGGCGGACAGGGGTCTATGGCTACACCTTC
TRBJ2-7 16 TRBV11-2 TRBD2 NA CASSLAVAGGTREQYF TGTGCCAGCAGCTTAGCCGTAGCGGGAGGGACGCGCGAGCAGTACTTC
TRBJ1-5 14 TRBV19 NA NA CATFAGRLNQPQHF TGTGCTACCTTCGCCGGCCGACTCAATCAGCCCCAGCATTTT
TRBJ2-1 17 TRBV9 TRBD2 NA CASSVGVAGTPYNEQFF TGTGCCAGCAGCGTAGGAGTAGCGGGAACCCCATACAATGAGCAGTTCTTC
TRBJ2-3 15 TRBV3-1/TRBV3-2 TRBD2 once CASSPSTSGSDTQYF TGTGCCAGCAGCCCCTCGACTAGCGGGTCAGATACGCAGTATTTT
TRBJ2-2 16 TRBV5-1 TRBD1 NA CASSLAQGVDTGELFF TGCGCCAGCAGCTTGGCACAGGGGGTAGACACCGGGGAGCTGTTTTTT
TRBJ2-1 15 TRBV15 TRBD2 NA CATSRGAGGYNEQFF TGTGCCACCAGCAGAGGCGCGGGAGGATACAATGAGCAGTTCTTC
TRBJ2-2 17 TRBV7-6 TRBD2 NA CASSLAGGRLYTGELFF TGTGCCAGCAGCTTAGCGGGCGGGAGACTCTACACCGGGGAGCTGTTTTTT
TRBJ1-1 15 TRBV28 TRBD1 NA CASSLPMDRASEAFF TGTGCCAGCAGTTTACCCATGGACAGGGCGAGTGAAGCTTTCTTT
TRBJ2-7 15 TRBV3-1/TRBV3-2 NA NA CASSRGGGASYEQYF TGTGCCAGCTCGCGGGGAGGGGGTGCCTCCTACGAGCAGTACTTC
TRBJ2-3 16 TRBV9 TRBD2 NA CASSPRTSGGIDTQYF TGTGCCAGCAGCCCCCGGACTAGCGGAGGGATAGATACGCAGTATTTT
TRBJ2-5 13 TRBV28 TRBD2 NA CASNIAGGETQYF TGTGCCAGCAACATAGCGGGAGGAGAGACCCAGTACTTC
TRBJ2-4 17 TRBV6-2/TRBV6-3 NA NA CASSYSSLGLAKNIQYF TGTGCCAGCAGTTACTCTTCACTGGGGCTAGCCAAAAACATTCAGTACTTC
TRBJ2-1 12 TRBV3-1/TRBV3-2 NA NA CASSQPTSEQFF TGTGCCAGCAGCCAGCCCACCAGTGAGCAGTTCTTC
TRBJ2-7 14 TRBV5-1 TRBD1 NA CASKRTGGFDEQYF TGCGCCAGCAAGAGGACAGGGGGCTTCGACGAGCAGTACTTC
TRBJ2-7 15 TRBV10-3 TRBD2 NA CAISDLLAGAYEQYF TGTGCCATCAGTGATCTACTAGCGGGAGCTTACGAGCAGTACTTC
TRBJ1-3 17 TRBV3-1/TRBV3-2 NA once CASSQESTGSRGNTIYF TGTGCCAGCAGCCAAGAGAGTACCGGGTCGAGGGGAAACACCATATATTTT
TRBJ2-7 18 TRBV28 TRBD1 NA CASSSTLTRTGSSYEQYF TGTGCCAGCAGTTCCACTCTTACTCGGACAGGGAGCTCCTACGAGCAGTACTTC
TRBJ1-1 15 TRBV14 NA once CASSRLGTTNTEAFF TGTGCCAGCAGCCGATTGGGGACAACGAACACTGAAGCTTTCTTT
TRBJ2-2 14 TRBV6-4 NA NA CASSESGRTGELFF TGTGCCAGCAGTGAGAGCGGACGGACCGGGGAGCTGTTTTTT
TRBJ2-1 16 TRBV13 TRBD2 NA CASSSEGGREYNEQFF TGTGCCAGCAGCTCCGAGGGCGGGCGGGAGTACAATGAGCAGTTCTTC
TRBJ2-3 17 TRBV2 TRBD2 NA CASSEVGLAGVTDTQYF TGTGCCAGCAGTGAAGTGGGACTAGCGGGAGTCACAGATACGCAGTATTTT
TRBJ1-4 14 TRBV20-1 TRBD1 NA CSASTDSRQGTGGF TGCAGTGCTAGTACCGATTCTAGGCAGGGGACAGGTGGTTTT